This T cell receptor beta chain originates from a study of graft-versus-host responses after intestinal transplantation. This clone turned up a few times. Sorting was performed after the reaction on proliferating CFSE-low CD3+CD4+ and CD3+CD8+ responders. Some clones are missing from TCRdb's copy, which holds only in-frame ones; the method was immunoSEQ multiplex PCR. The sample yields just over 15,000 clones, 30% to 40% seen once. The clonotype originates from a human patient who received an intestinal transplant. This specimen consisted of alloreactive CD4+ T cells from a mixed lymphocyte reaction culture, obtained before intestinal transplant. As to subset: CFSE-low proliferating T cells sorted from roughly 6-day pre-transplant mixed lymphocyte reaction (GvH or HvG direction).

The CDR3 is CASSFQGRGQAFF. In DNA, the CDR3 is TGTGCCAGCAGCTTCCAGGGTCGCGGTCAAGCTTTCTTT. This sequence joins TRBV5-6 and TRBJ1-1; D might be TRBD1 (5 bases). The CDR3 runs 13 residues. V lost 2 bases, J lost 9 bases, and 14 bases lay in between. The germline CDR1 and CDR2 sequences are SGHDT and YYEEEE.